The next 24 T cell receptor beta chains were all read from a single sample in a study of regulatory T cells in long-lasting Graves disease. Noted time point: persistent/refractory GD, antithyroid drugs over 5 years with positive TRAb. Following extraction of RNA from PBMCs, that RNA was used to make the TCR library. According to the study, TCR beta libraries were built with iRepertoire HTBI primers and CDR3-region Arm-PCR. TCRdb passed the multiplex PCR reads through MiXCR, listing each CDR3 protein once. The sample shows approximately 500,000 distinct CDR3 sequences, 20% to 25% of them seen only once. Material: peripheral blood mononuclear cells (PBMCs), obtained when the disease was refractory, from a patient treated with antithyroid drugs. The receptors derive from a female donor with Graves disease.

This clonotype was counted ten times or more. This chain uses TRBV10-3 with TRBJ1-3; no clear D. The CDR3 is 14 amino acids. Trimming stripped 4 bases from V and 0 bases from J, with 7 bases between. In germline, CDR1 is ENHRY, CDR2 SYGVKD. CDR3 DNA sequence: TGTGCCATCAGTGCAGGTCGCTCTGGAAACACCATATATTTT. Its translation is CAISAGRSGNTIYF.

In its sample, this clonotype was seen many times. The chain links TRBV28 to TRBJ2-2; 8 nucleotides match TRBD2. There are 14 residues in the CDR3. V shed 10 bases and J 5 bases; nucleotides not matched to a gene: 9. Germline V gene lookup returns CDR1 MDHEN and CDR2 SYDVKM. The CDR3, as DNA: TGTGCCACCTTCCGAGCGGGGGAGACCGGGGAGCTGTTTTTT. Protein sequence: CATFRAGETGELFF. The complete variable domain, with remaining parts taken from reference TRBV28 and TRBJ2-2, reads DVKVTQSSRYLVKRTGEKVFLECVQDMDHENMFWYRQDPGLGLRLIYFSYDVKMKEKGDIPEGYSVSREKKERFSLILESASTNQTSMYLCATFRAGETGELFFGEGSRLTVL.

This clonotype was seen ten or more times. V usage is TRBV7-9 and J usage is TRBJ2-5; 7 bases fit TRBD2. The CDR3 has 15 residues. Germline assignment: CDR1 SEHNR and CDR2 FQNEAQ (reference sequence). V dropped 5 bases and J dropped 3; count of bases not matched to a gene: 9. CDR3 nucleotides: TGTGCCAGCAGCCATCCCCTTCTAGCGGAAGAGACCCAGTACTTC. Its translation is CASSHPLLAEETQYF.

Concerning this clonotype itself: This may be a read error, as it is one base from a much larger clone. The CDR3 nucleotides read TGTACCAGCAGCTTAGAAGGCACTCCCCTCCACTTT. Translated: CTSSLEGTPLHF. The gene calls are TRBV7-9 and TRBJ1-6, with D unresolved. Looked up from germline, CDR1 is SEHNR and CDR2 is FQNEAQ (reference sequence). The CDR3 spans 12 residues.

The V and J genes are TRBV24-1 and TRBJ1-2, with D perhaps TRBD1 (6 bases). Germline V gene sequence: CDR1 KGHDR, CDR2 SFDVKD. The CDR3 runs 15 residues. With 2 bases removed from V and 8 bases from J, the gap between germline ends came to 17 bases. As DNA, the CDR3 is TGTGCCACCAGTGATTCGACAGGATCCCATGCGGGCTACACCTTC. Translation: CATSDSTGSHAGYTF.

CDR3 DNA: TGTGCCAGCAGCCACGATAGACAGCTCTCCTACGAGCAGTACTTC. Translated, it gives CASSHDRQLSYEQYF. The chain is built from TRBV4-2 and TRBJ2-7; D perhaps matches TRBD1 (5 bases). Trimming removed 3 bases at V and 0 bases at J, with 12 bases between. CDR3 size: 15 residues. CDR1 LGHNA and CDR2 YNFKEQ come from the germline V gene.

This rearrangement joins TRBV5-1 to TRBJ1-2; 7 positions match TRBD1. J was trimmed by 2 bases and V by 4 bases; bases with no gene match: 14. This CDR3 is 17 amino acids long. Per the germline V gene, CDR1 is SGHRS and CDR2 is YFSETQ. CDR3 DNA sequence: TGCGCCAGCAGCGCGGGACAGTCCTCATCGGGGAACTATGGCTACACCTTC. It codes for CASSAGQSSSGNYGYTF.

This clonotype was seen many times. This sequence joins TRBV3-1 and TRBJ2-5, with a tentative D call TRBD2 (6 bases). The CDR3 loop spans 16 amino acids. Between the trimmed V and J ends, which lost 1 base and 4 bases, there was a span of 16 bases. Germline-derived CDR1 and CDR2 are LGHDT and YNNKEL (reference sequence). The chain's CDR3 is CASSQVGGKSVETQYF. For the CDR3, the DNA is TGTGCCAGCAGCCAAGTAGGAGGGAAAAGCGTAGAGACCCAGTACTTC.

There are many counts of this clonotype. The V call is TRBV11-1, the J call TRBJ2-7; 7 positions match TRBD1. J gave up 7 bases and V 1 base, and 7 bases lay outside the gene matches. From germline, CDR1 is SGHAT and CDR2 FQDESV (reference sequence). The CDR3 length is 14 residues. The CDR3, as DNA: TGTGCCAGCAGCTTAGAAGGGGGCGTGGGTGAGCAGTACTTC. This gives the protein CASSLEGGVGEQYF.

The chain recombines TRBV30 with TRBJ2-7, with TRBD1 matching over 10 bases. V was clipped by 6 bases and J by 4 bases; unmatched bases: 9. Germline V gene sequence: CDR1 GTSNPN, CDR2 SVGIG (reference sequence). This CDR3 has 14 residues. The CDR3 nucleotides read TGTGCCTGCTATTCGGGACAGGGGTTGTACGAGCAGTACTTC. It translates to CACYSGQGLYEQYF.

There are a few counts of this clonotype. The chain links TRBV20-1 to TRBJ1-5; the D gene is possibly TRBD1 (5 bases). The CDR3 covers 14 residues. Trimming stripped 6 bases from V and 2 bases from J, with 14 bases between. Per germline, CDR1 DFQATT and CDR2 SNEGSKA (reference sequence). The CDR3 sequence: CSAPGTGGNQPQHF. DNA of the CDR3: TGCAGTGCCCCGGGGACTGGGGGCAATCAGCCCCAGCATTTT.

At least ten counts were recorded for this clonotype. This rearrangement joins TRBV7-9 to TRBJ1-1; weak D call: TRBD1 (5 bases). V was shortened by 2 bases and J by 1 base, with 5 bases between the two germline ends. From germline, CDR1 is SEHNR and CDR2 FQNEAQ (reference sequence). This CDR3 spans 13 amino acids. The CDR3 bases are TGTGCCAGCAGCTTACAGGGGAACACTGAAGCTTTCTTT. Translated, it gives CASSLQGNTEAFF.

This clonotype was counted at least ten times. The chain links TRBV4-1 to TRBJ1-2; D is uncertain. The CDR3 runs to 15 residues. Germline assignment: CDR1 MGHRA and CDR2 YSYEKL. With 0 bases removed from V and 8 bases from J, the gap between germline ends came to 16 bases. This chain's CDR3 is CASSQEGGTWKGYTF. CDR3 nucleotide sequence: TGCGCCAGCAGCCAAGAAGGTGGTACATGGAAAGGCTACACCTTC.

This clonotype appeared many times. The chain has TRBV6-1 and TRBJ2-7; the D gene is possibly TRBD2 (6 bases). V was pared by 10 bases and J by 0 bases, with 16 bases between. The CDR3 extends over 14 amino acids. CDR1 MNHNS and CDR2 SASEGT come from the germline V gene. The CDR3 loop is CATRISGNSYEQYF. CDR3 bases: TGTGCCACAAGAATTAGCGGTAACTCCTACGAGCAGTACTTC.

The chain joins TRBV7-9 to TRBJ1-4, with D perhaps matching TRBD1 (6 bases). V was clipped by 2 bases and J by 6 bases, with 10 bases between them. The CDR3 extends over 14 amino acids. Per germline, CDR1 SEHNR and CDR2 FQNEAQ (reference sequence). Written as DNA, the CDR3 is TGTGCCAGCAGCTTAACTGCAGGGGATGAAAAACTGTTTTTT. Amino acids: CASSLTAGDEKLFF.

The chain uses TRBV27 and TRBJ2-1; TRBD2 matches at 11 bases. J gave up 4 bases and V 7 bases, and 18 bases lay outside the gene matches. Germline loops: CDR1 MNHEY, CDR2 SMNVEV (reference sequence). The CDR3 spans 19 residues. The CDR3 DNA follows: TGTGCCAGCACCCGGACAGGGAGTAGCGGGAGGGGATTGTACAATGAGCAGTTCTTC. Amino acid sequence: CASTRTGSSGRGLYNEQFF.

In its sample, this clonotype was seen a few times. This sequence joins TRBV12-3 or TRBV12-4 and TRBJ2-2; 9 positions match TRBD1. The trim removed 4 bases at V and 0 bases at J, leaving 6 bases unmatched. CDR3 size: 17 residues. CDR3 amino acids: CASSSGDRDPNTGELFF. CDR3 nucleotide sequence: TGTGCCAGCAGTTCAGGGGACAGGGACCCGAACACCGGGGAGCTGTTTTTT.

This chain links TRBV12-3 or TRBV12-4 with TRBJ1-1; D gene uncertain. The CDR3 contains 13 residues. V was trimmed by 7 bases and J by 1 base, leaving 10 bases between them. The CDR3 sequence is CASINAQNTEAFF. The CDR3 DNA follows: TGTGCCAGCATCAATGCACAGAACACTGAAGCTTTCTTT.

This clonotype was observed a few times. The gene calls are TRBV6-5 and TRBJ1-5; D gene ambiguous. Per the germline V gene, CDR1 is MNHEY and CDR2 is SVGAGI. The V end was cut by 0 bases, the J end by 6 bases, with 12 bases between. This CDR3 is built from 15 residues. The CDR3 protein is CASSYSKTPGQPQHF. For the CDR3, the DNA is TGTGCCAGCAGTTACTCGAAAACCCCCGGTCAGCCCCAGCATTTT.

This clonotype was counted ten times or more. The chain carries TRBV28 and TRBJ2-7; D is uncertain. Trimming pared 4 bases from V and 6 bases from J, leaving 25 bases between. Per the germline V gene, CDR1 is MDHEN and CDR2 is SYDVKM. The CDR3 loop spans 17 amino acids. For the CDR3, the DNA is TGTGCCAGCAGTTCAGACCCTTTATCCCAATTTCGTCCCGAGCAGTACTTC. Translating gives CASSSDPLSQFRPEQYF. Filled out from reference TRBV28 and TRBJ2-7, the complete variable domain reads DVKVTQSSRYLVKRTGEKVFLECVQDMDHENMFWYRQDPGLGLRLIYFSYDVKMKEKGDIPEGYSVSREKKERFSLILESASTNQTSMYLCASSSDPLSQFRPEQYFGPGTRLTVT.

In the case of this clonotype: Likely a read error: the CDR3 ends without its conserved phenylalanine or tryptophan. The J gene is TRBJ2-7, the V gene TRBV12-3 or TRBV12-4, with no clear D. This CDR3 comprises 11 residues. V lost 6 bases and J 0 bases, leaving 3 bases between the germline ends. CDR3 sequence reads: CASSHSYEQYL. For the CDR3, the DNA is TGTGCCAGCAGCCACTCCTACGAGCAGTACCTC.

The CDR3 loop is CASSPGQGEANIRNTEAFF. The CDR3 coding sequence is TGTGCCAGCAGCCCCGGACAGGGTGAGGCCAACATAAGGAACACTGAAGCTTTCTTT. This rearrangement joins TRBV11-3 to TRBJ1-1, with 8 bases that match TRBD1. The CDR3 has 19 residues. Per the germline V gene, CDR1 is SGHNT and CDR2 is YENEEA. V trimming: 5 bases; J trimming: 1 base; junction bases outside the gene matches: 18.

The table lists this clonotype with a few counts. V usage is TRBV7-9 and J usage is TRBJ2-7; the D gene is possibly TRBD1 (5 bases). Germline-derived CDR1 and CDR2 are SEHNR and FQNEAQ (reference sequence). Trimming cost V 2 bases and J 3 bases, with 14 bases left between them. This CDR3 contains 15 residues. The CDR3 is CASSLSNKGFYEQYF. CDR3 DNA: TGTGCCAGCAGCTTAAGTAACAAGGGGTTCTACGAGCAGTACTTC. Based on the CDR3 plus reference TRBV7-9 and TRBJ2-7, the full variable domain is DTGVSQNPRHKITKRGQNVTFRCDPISEHNRLYWYRQTLGQGPEFLTYFQNEAQLEKSRLLSDRFSAERPKGSFSTLEIQRTEQGDSAMYLCASSLSNKGFYEQYFGPGTRLTVT.

This clonotype was observed a handful of times. This sequence joins TRBV27 and TRBJ1-1; 7 nucleotides align to TRBD1. Germline assignment: CDR1 MNHEY and CDR2 SMNVEV (reference sequence). The V gene end was trimmed by 6 bases and the J gene end by 0 bases; junction bases not matched to a gene: 4. The CDR3 loop spans 14 amino acids. CDR3 loop: CASRLDRVNTEAFF. The CDR3 DNA reads as TGTGCCAGCAGACTAGACAGGGTGAACACTGAAGCTTTCTTT.